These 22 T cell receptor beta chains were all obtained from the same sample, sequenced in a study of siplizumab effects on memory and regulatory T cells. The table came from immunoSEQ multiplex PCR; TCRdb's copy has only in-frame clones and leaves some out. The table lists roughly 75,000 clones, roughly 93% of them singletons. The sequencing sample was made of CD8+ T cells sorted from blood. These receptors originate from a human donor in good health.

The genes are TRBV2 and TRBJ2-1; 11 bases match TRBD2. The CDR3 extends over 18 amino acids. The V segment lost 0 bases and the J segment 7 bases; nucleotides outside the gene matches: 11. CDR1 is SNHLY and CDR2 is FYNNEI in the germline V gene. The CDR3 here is CASSEAIFLAGGGNEQFF. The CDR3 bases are TGTGCCAGCAGTGAAGCAATTTTCCTAGCGGGGGGAGGGAATGAGCAGTTCTTC. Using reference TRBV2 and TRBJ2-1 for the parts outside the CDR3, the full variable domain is EPEVTQTPSHQVTQMGQEVILRCVPISNHLYFYWYRQILGQKVEFLVSFYNNEISEKSEIFDDQFSVERPDGSNFTLKIRSTKLEDSAMYFCASSEAIFLAGGGNEQFFGPGTRLTVL.

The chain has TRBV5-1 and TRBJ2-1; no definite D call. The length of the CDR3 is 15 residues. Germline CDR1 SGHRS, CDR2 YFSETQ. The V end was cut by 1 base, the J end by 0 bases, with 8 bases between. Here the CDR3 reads CASSLTMSSYNEQFF. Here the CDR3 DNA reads TGCGCCAGCAGCTTGACCATGAGCTCCTACAATGAGCAGTTCTTC.

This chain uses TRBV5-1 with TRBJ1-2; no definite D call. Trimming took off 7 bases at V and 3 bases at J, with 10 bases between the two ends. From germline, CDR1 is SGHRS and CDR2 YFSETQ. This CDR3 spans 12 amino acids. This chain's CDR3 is CASGEGYYGYTF. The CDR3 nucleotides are TGCGCCAGCGGCGAAGGATACTATGGCTACACCTTC. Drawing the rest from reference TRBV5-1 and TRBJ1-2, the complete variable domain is KAGVTQTPRYLIKTRGQQVTLSCSPISGHRSVSWYQQTPGQGLQFLFEYFSETQRNKGNFPGRFSGRQFSNSRSEMNVSTLELGDSALYLCASGEGYYGYTFGSGTRLTVV.

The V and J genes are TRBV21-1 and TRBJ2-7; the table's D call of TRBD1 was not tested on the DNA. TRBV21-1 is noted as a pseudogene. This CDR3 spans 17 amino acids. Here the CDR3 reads CASSKEAGTGRPYEQYF. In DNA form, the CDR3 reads TGTGCCAGCAGCAAAGAAGCCGGGACAGGGAGGCCCTACGAGCAGTACTTC.

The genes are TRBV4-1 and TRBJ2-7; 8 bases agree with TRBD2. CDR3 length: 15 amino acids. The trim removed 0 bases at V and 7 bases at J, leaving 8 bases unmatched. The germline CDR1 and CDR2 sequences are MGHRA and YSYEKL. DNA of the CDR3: TGCGCCAGCAGCCAAGACCTAGCGGGTGACTGGGAGCAGTACTTC. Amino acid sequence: CASSQDLAGDWEQYF.

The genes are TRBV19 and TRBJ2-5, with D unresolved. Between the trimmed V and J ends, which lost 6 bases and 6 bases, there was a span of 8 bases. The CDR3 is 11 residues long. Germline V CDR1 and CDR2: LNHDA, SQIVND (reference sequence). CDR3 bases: TGTGCCAGTAGCTTCGCCCAGACCCAGTACTTC. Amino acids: CASSFAQTQYF.

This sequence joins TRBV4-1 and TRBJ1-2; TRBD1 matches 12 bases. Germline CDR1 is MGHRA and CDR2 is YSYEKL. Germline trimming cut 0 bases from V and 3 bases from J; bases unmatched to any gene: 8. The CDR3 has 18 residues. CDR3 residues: CASSQDLGTGGDYYGYTF. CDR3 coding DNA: TGCGCCAGCAGCCAAGATTTAGGGACAGGGGGCGATTACTATGGCTACACCTTC.

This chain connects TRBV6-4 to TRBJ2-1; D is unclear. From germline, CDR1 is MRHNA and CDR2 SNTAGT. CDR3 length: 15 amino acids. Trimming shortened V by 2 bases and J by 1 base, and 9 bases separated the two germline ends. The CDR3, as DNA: TGTGCCAGCAGTGACCATCTGAGATCCTACAATGAGCAGTTCTTC. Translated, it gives CASSDHLRSYNEQFF.

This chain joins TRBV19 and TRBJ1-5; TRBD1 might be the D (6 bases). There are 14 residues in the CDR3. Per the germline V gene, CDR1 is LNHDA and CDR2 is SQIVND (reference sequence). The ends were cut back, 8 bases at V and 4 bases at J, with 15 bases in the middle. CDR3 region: CASGLDSPNQPQHF. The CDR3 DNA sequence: TGTGCCAGTGGGTTGGACAGCCCAAATCAGCCCCAGCATTTT.

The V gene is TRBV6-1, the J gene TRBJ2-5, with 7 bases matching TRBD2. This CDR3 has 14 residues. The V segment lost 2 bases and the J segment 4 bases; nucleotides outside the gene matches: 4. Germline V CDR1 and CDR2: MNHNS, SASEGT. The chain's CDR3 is CASSELAGVETQYF. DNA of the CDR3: TGTGCCAGCAGTGAACTGGCGGGGGTAGAGACCCAGTACTTC.

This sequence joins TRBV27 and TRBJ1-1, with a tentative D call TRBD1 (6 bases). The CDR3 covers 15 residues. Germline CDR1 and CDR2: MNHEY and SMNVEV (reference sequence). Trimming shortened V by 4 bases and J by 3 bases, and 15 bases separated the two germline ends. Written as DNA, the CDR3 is TGTGCCAGCAGTTACCTAGCAGGGGCCGACACTGAAGCTTTCTTT. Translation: CASSYLAGADTEAFF.

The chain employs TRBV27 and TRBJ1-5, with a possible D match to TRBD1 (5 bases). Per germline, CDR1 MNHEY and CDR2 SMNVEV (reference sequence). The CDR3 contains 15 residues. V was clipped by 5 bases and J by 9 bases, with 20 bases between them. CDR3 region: CASSPTTGPEWPQHF. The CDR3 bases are TGTGCCAGCAGTCCCACTACGGGGCCGGAATGGCCCCAGCATTTT.

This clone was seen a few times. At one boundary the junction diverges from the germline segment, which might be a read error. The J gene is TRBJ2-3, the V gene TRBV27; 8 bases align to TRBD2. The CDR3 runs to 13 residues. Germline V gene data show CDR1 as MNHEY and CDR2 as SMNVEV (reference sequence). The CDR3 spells CASGLAGTDTQYF. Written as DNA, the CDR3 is TGTGCCAGCGGTTTAGCGGGGACAGATACGCAGTATTTT.

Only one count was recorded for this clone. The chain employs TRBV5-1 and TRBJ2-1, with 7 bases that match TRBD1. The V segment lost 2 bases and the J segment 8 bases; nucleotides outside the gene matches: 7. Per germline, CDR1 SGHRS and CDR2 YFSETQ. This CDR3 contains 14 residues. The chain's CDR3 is CASSFVEGAYEQFF. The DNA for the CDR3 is TGCGCCAGCAGCTTTGTAGAGGGGGCCTATGAGCAGTTCTTC. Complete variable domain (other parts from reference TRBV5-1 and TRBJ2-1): KAGVTQTPRYLIKTRGQQVTLSCSPISGHRSVSWYQQTPGQGLQFLFEYFSETQRNKGNFPGRFSGRQFSNSRSEMNVSTLELGDSALYLCASSFVEGAYEQFFGPGTRLTVL.

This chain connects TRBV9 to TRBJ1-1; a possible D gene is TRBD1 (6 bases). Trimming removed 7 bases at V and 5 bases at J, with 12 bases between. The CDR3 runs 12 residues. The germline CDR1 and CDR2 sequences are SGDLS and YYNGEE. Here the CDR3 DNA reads TGTGCCAGCCAGGGGACTGGGACTGAAGCTTTCTTT. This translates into CASQGTGTEAFF.

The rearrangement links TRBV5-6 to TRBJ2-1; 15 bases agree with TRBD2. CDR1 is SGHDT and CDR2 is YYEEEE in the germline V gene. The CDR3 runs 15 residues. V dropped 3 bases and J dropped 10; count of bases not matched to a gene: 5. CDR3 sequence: CASSWGLAGGSEQFF. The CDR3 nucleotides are TGTGCCAGCAGCTGGGGACTAGCGGGGGGTAGCGAGCAGTTCTTC.

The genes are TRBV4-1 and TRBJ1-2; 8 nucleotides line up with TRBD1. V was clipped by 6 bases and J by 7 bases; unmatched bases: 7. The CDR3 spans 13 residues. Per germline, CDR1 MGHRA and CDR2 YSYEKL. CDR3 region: CASSPDRVAGYTF. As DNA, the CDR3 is TGCGCCAGCAGTCCGGACAGGGTGGCTGGCTACACCTTC.

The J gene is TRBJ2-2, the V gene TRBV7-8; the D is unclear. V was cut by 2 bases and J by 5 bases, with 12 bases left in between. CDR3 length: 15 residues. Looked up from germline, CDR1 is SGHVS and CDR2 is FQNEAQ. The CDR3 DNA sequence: TGTGCCAGCAGCTTAACTGGGGTCGGGACCGGGGAGCTGTTTTTT. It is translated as CASSLTGVGTGELFF.

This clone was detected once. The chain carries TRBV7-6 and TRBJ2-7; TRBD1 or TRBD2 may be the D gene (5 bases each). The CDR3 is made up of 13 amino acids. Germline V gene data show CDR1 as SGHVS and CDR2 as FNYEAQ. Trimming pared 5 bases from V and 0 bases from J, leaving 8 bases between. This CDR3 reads CASSRDGSYEQYF. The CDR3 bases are TGTGCCAGCAGCAGGGACGGCTCCTACGAGCAGTACTTC. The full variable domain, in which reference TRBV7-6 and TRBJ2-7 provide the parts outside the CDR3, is GAGVSQSPRYKVTKRGQDVALRCDPISGHVSLYWYRQALGQGPEFLTYFNYEAQQDKSGLPNDRFSAERPEGSISTLTIQRTEQRDSAMYRCASSRDGSYEQYFGPGTRLTVT.

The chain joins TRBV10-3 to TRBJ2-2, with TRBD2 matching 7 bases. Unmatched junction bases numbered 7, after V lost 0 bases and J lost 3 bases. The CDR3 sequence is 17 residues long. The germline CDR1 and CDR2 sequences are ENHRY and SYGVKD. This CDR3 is CAISESSSGVDTGELFF. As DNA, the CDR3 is TGTGCCATCAGTGAGTCATCCAGCGGGGTTGACACCGGGGAGCTGTTTTTT.

As DNA, the CDR3 is TGTGCCAGCAGCACCCAGGACGGCTACTACGAGCAGTACTTC. The encoded protein is CASSTQDGYYEQYF. The rearrangement joins TRBV7-6 to TRBJ2-7; no clear D gene. CDR1 and CDR2 (germline): SGHVS, FNYEAQ. This CDR3 spans 14 amino acids. The V and J ends lost 5 bases and 3 bases respectively, with 14 bases between them.

The CDR3 region has the DNA TGTGCCAGCAGCTTGGAGCCACTAGCGGAAACGGGGGAGCTGTTTTTT. Protein sequence: CASSLEPLAETGELFF. The genes are TRBV5-4 and TRBJ2-2, with TRBD2 identical over 8 bases. The CDR3 consists of 16 residues. Germline V lookup: CDR1 SGHNT, CDR2 YYREEE (reference sequence). V gave up 0 bases and J gave up 8 bases; unmatched junction bases: 9.